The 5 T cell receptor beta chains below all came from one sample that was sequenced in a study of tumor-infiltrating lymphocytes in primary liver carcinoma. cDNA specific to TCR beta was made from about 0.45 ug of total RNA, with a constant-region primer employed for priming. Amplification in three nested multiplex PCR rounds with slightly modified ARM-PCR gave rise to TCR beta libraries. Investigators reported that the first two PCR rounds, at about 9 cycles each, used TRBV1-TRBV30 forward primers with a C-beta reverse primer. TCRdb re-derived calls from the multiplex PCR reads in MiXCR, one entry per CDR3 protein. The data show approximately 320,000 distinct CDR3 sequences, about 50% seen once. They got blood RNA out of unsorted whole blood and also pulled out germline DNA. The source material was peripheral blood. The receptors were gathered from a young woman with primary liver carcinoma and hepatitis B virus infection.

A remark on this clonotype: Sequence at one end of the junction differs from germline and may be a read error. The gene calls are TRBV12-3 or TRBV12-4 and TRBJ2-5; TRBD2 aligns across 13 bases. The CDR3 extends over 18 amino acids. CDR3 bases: TGTGCCAGCAGTGGAAGGGGACTAGCGGGGATAAAGGAAGAGTCCCAGCACTTC. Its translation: CASSGRGLAGIKEESQHF.

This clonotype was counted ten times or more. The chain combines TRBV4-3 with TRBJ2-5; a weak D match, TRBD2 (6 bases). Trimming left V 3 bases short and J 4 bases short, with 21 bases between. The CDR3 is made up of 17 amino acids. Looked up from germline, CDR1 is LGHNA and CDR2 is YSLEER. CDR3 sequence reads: CASSQARLGDSLETQYF. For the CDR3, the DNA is TGCGCCAGCAGCCAGGCACGACTAGGGGACTCACTAGAGACCCAGTACTTC.

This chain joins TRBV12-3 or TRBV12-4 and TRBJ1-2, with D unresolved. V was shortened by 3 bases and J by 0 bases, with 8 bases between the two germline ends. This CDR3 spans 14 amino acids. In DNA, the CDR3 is TGTGCCAGCAGTTTCCGGGGTACTAACTATGGCTACACCTTC. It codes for CASSFRGTNYGYTF.

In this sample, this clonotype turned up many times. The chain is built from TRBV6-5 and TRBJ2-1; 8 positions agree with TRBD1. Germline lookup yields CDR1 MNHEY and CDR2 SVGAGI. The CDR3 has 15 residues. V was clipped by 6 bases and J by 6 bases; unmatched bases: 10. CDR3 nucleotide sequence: TGTGCCAGCAGATCAGGGGGCCTGGGATTCAATGAGCAGTTCTTC. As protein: CASRSGGLGFNEQFF.

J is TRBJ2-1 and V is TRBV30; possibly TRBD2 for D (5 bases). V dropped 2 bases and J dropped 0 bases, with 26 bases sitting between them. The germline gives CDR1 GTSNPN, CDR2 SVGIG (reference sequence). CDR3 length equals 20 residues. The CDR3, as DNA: TGTGCCTGGAGTCCGATCCCTGGGCGGGCAGTACCATTCTCCTACAATGAGCAGTTCTTC. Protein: CAWSPIPGRAVPFSYNEQFF.